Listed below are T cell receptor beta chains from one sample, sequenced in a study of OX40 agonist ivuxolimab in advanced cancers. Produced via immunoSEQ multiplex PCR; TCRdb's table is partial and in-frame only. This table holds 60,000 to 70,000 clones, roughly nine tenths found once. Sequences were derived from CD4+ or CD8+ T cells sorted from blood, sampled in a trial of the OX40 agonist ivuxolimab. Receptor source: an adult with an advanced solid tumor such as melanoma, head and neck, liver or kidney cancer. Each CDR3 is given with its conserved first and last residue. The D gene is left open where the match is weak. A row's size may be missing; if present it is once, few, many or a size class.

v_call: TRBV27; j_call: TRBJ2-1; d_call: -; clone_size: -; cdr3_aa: CASIPSASTRGYNEQFF; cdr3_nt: TGTGCCAGTATTCCATCGGCCTCAACAAGGGGCTACAATGAGCAGTTCTTC
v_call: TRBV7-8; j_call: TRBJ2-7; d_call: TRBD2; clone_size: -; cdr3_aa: CASSLFASGKFYEQYF; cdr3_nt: TGTGCCAGCAGCTTGTTCGCTAGCGGGAAATTCTACGAGCAGTACTTC
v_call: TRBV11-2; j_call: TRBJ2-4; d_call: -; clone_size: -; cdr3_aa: CASSSRIAKNIQYF; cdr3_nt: TGTGCCAGCAGCTCCAGAATAGCCAAAAACATTCAGTACTTC
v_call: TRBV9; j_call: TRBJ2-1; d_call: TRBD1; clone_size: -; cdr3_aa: CASSVDRGHEQFF; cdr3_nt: TGTGCCAGCAGCGTTGACAGGGGTCATGAGCAGTTCTTC
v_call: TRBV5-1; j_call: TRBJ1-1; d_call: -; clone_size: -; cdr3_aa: CASSLANTGAEAFF; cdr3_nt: TGCGCCAGCAGCTTGGCCAATACGGGAGCAGAAGCTTTCTTT
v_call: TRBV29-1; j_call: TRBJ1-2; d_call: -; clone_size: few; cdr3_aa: CSVVGDYGYTF; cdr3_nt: TGCAGCGTTGTAGGAGACTATGGCTACACCTTC
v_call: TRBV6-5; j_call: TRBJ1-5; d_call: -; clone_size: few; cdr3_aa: CASHAGVNQPQHF; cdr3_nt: TGTGCCAGCCATGCGGGGGTCAATCAGCCCCAGCATTTT
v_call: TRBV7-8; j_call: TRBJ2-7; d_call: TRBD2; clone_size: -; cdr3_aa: CASSSPAGLPLGLEYYEQYF; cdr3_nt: TGTGCCAGCAGCTCACCCGCCGGACTTCCTCTAGGACTAGAATACTACGAGCAGTACTTC
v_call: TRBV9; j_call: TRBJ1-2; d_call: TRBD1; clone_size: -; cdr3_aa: CASSVGQGNPNYGYTF; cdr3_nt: TGTGCCAGCAGCGTGGGACAGGGCAACCCAAACTATGGCTACACCTTC
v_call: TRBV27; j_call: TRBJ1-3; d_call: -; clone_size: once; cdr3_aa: CASSSTRTLSGNTIYF; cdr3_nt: TGTGCCAGCAGTTCTACCAGGACCCTCTCTGGAAACACCATATATTTT
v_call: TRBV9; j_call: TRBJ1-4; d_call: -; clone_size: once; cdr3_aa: CASSPEDGDEKLFF; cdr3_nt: TGTGCCAGCAGCCCTGAAGATGGCGATGAAAAACTGTTTTTT
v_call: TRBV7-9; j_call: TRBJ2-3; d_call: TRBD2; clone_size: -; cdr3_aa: CASSLTSGYTDTQYF; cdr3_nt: TGTGCCAGCAGTCTTACTAGCGGGTACACAGATACGCAGTATTTT
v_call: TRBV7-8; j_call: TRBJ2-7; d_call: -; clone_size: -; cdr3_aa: CASSIQPGLLSYEQYF; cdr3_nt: TGTGCCAGCAGCATTCAACCGGGACTCCTATCCTACGAGCAGTACTTC
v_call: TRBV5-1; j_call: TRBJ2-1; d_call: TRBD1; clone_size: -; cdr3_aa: CASSSDRGNEQFF; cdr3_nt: TGCGCCAGCAGCTCGGACAGGGGCAATGAGCAGTTCTTC
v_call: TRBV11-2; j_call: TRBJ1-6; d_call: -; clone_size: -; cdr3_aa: CASSLGNGHSPLHF; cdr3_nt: TGTGCCAGCAGCTTAGGGAACGGTCATTCACCCCTCCACTTT